This TCR beta chain was found in a study of cytomegalovirus exposure and HLA in healthy donors. Whole-study context: About 85 million unique TCRs from HLA-typed donors were held in an early release of data.

The CDR3 runs to 13 residues. V was clipped by 5 bases and J by 5 bases, with 12 bases between them. From germline, CDR1 is LNHDA and CDR2 SQIVND (reference sequence). On this clone: Its antigen remains unidentified.

Whole-study findings and limits: In most subjects, TCR beta sequences reportedly gave accurate predictions of HLA-A and HLA-B alleles. Only CMV serostatus was available as immune exposure information. A later analysis found most CMV-associated TCR beta chains apparently HLA-restricted.

With 60 Vbeta and 13 Jbeta primers, the PCR was carried out. Clones were sequenced by immunoSEQ multiplex PCR, and TCRdb holds only the in-frame ones, with some missing. The data contain 85,000 to 130,000 clones, 75% of them singletons. The receptor comes from a male donor in good health and CMV-seropositive. V usage is TRBV19 and J usage is TRBJ2-5; a possible D gene is TRBD1 (6 bases). The sample was PBMCs. In nucleotides, the CDR3 is TGTGCCAGTAGTTTGACAGGTACGGAGACCCAGTACTTC. Amino acid sequence: CASSLTGTETQYF.